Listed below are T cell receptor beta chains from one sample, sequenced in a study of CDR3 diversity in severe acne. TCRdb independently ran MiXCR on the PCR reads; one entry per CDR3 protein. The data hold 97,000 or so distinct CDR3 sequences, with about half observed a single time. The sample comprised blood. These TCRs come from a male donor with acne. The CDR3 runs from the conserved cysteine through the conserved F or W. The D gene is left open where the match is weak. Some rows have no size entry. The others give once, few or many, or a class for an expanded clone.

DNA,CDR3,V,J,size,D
TGTGCCAGCAGCCTCGGACTAGCGGGGGTGATCGGGGAGCTGTTTTTT,CASSLGLAGVIGELFF,TRBV7-6,TRBJ2-2,many,TRBD2
TGCAGTGCTAGAGGGCAGGCAGAAAATAACTATGGCTACACCTTC,CSARGQAENNYGYTF,TRBV20-1,TRBJ1-2,many,NA
TGTGCCAGCAGCCCGGAATCTAGAAGCGAGCAGTACTTC,CASSPESRSEQYF,TRBV7-9,TRBJ2-7,medium-sized,NA
TGTGCCAGCAGTTTATCCCCCCTTGATGGCTACACCTTC,CASSLSPLDGYTF,TRBV27,TRBJ1-2,many,NA
TGTGCCAGCAGCTATTCGGGACAGGGTTTAGATGGCTACACCTTC,CASSYSGQGLDGYTF,TRBV7-9,TRBJ1-2,few,TRBD1
TGTGCCACCAGTGACCCGGGACAGCCCCAAGAGACCCAGTACTTC,CATSDPGQPQETQYF,TRBV24-1,TRBJ2-5,many,TRBD1
TGTGCCAGCAGCCGACAGGGGGCTTACAATGAGCAGTTCTTC,CASSRQGAYNEQFF,TRBV28,TRBJ2-1,many,TRBD1
TGTGCCAGTAGTATAGGAGGGGAGCTGTTTTTT,CASSIGGELFF,TRBV19,TRBJ2-2,once,NA
TGTGCCAGCAGCTCCAGCGGGATAGCCGAGCAGTACTTC,CASSSSGIAEQYF,TRBV7-9,TRBJ2-7,NA,TRBD2
TGCAGTGCTAGGTCTAGCGGTACGAACACCGGGGAGCCGTTTTTT,CSARSSGTNTGEPFF,TRBV20-1,TRBJ2-2,NA,TRBD2
TGTGCCAGCAGCTTTAATAGCCGCAATGAGCAGTTCTTC,CASSFNSRNEQFF,TRBV11-2,TRBJ2-1,NA,NA
TGTGCCAGCAGTTTATCGGCTGGCGCGGGAGGGAGGTTCAATGAGCAGTTCTTC,CASSLSAGAGGRFNEQFF,TRBV27,TRBJ2-1,NA,TRBD2
TGTGCCAGTAGTACACAGGGGGGCGAGACCCAGTACTTC,CASSTQGGETQYF,TRBV19,TRBJ2-5,many,TRBD1
TGTGCCTGGGGGACTAGCGGGATTCAGTCAAATGAGCAGTTCTTC,CAWGTSGIQSNEQFF,TRBV30,TRBJ2-1,many,TRBD2
TGTGCCTCCCTCCGAGGCGGGAGTTCGAATACGCAGTATTTT,CASLRGGSSNTQYF,TRBV2,TRBJ2-3,NA,TRBD2
TGTGCCAGCAGCTTAGAGGGGACCCAGTACTTC,CASSLEGTQYF,TRBV7-2,TRBJ2-5,many,NA
TGTAGTCCCGGGACTAGCGGGACCGAGCAGTTCTTC,CSPGTSGTEQFF,TRBV27,TRBJ2-1,NA,TRBD2
TGTGCCAGCTCACCCGACAGGGGCGAGCAGTACTTC,CASSPDRGEQYF,TRBV7-9,TRBJ2-7,NA,TRBD1
TGTGCCAGCTCACCAGGGCCAGGGGGCGAGCAGTACTTC,CASSPGPGGEQYF,TRBV18,TRBJ2-7,many,TRBD1
TGTGCCAGCAGCTTATTTAGCGGTGGAAACACAGATACGCAGTATTTT,CASSLFSGGNTDTQYF,TRBV7-9,TRBJ2-3,few,NA
TGTGCCAAGCTACAGGTTCCGGGACGGAACTCTGGGGCCAACGTCCTGACTTTC,CAKLQVPGRNSGANVLTF,TRBV2,TRBJ2-6,few,NA
TGTGCCAGCAGTGACTCCACCCTGGGCACCACCGGGGAGCTGTTTTTT,CASSDSTLGTTGELFF,TRBV6-4,TRBJ2-2,many,NA
TGTGCCACCAGTGACGTCCGCACCTACGAGCAGTACTTC,CATSDVRTYEQYF,TRBV24-1,TRBJ2-7,many,NA
TGTGCCAGTAGTATTCGGGACAACCGTCTGCTCGGTACCAGAAGGCAGTTCTTC,CASSIRDNRLLGTRRQFF,TRBV19,TRBJ2-1,NA,NA
TGTGCCAGCAGTGACGACAGGGTAGCAGATACGCAGTATTTT,CASSDDRVADTQYF,TRBV25-1,TRBJ2-3,few,TRBD1
TGTGCCAGCAGCGCGACAAAGGCGGGTACGTCCTCTGAAGGCTACACCTTC,CASSATKAGTSSEGYTF,TRBV9,TRBJ1-2,NA,NA
TGCAGCGTTGCCGGAGACAGGGGTAACGAGCAGTACTTC,CSVAGDRGNEQYF,TRBV29-1,TRBJ2-7,NA,TRBD1
TGCAGTGCTAGAGGGGACTTATTATCCTCCTACGAGCAGTACTTC,CSARGDLLSSYEQYF,TRBV20-1,TRBJ2-7,few,NA
TGTGCCAGCAGTTTGGGACTAGCGCACACCGGGGAGCTGTTTTTT,CASSLGLAHTGELFF,TRBV7-3,TRBJ2-2,NA,TRBD2
TGCAGCGGAGGACTAGCGGGCCAAGGGACGGGCGAGCAGTACTTC,CSGGLAGQGTGEQYF,TRBV29-1,TRBJ2-7,NA,TRBD2
TGTGCCAGTAGTAAGCTCTCAGCGGGAGGCTACGAGCAGTACTTC,CASSKLSAGGYEQYF,TRBV19,TRBJ2-7,NA,TRBD2
TGCAGTGCTAAAGGACTAGCGGGGAACAATGAGCAGTTCTTC,CSAKGLAGNNEQFF,TRBV20-1,TRBJ2-1,few,TRBD2
TGTGCCAGCAGCCCCCTGGGGGGTTGGCAGCCCCAGCATTTT,CASSPLGGWQPQHF,TRBV7-9,TRBJ1-5,NA,NA
TGTGCCAGCAGCGTACGCGGGACTTCCTACGAGCAGTACTTC,CASSVRGTSYEQYF,TRBV9,TRBJ2-7,NA,NA
TGTGCCAGCAGCCCACTAGCGGGAGGGCAGGCTTACGAGCAGTACTTC,CASSPLAGGQAYEQYF,TRBV7-8,TRBJ2-7,NA,TRBD2
TGTGCCAGCAGTCGGAGGCAGGGGTCAAGCACAGATACGCAGTATTTT,CASSRRQGSSTDTQYF,TRBV2,TRBJ2-3,NA,NA
TGTGCCAGCAGTTACCTTGGGGGGGAGACCCAGTACTTC,CASSYLGGETQYF,TRBV6-6,TRBJ2-5,NA,NA
TGCAGTGCTAGAGATGTAACTAGCGGGAGGGCCGAGCACAATGAGCAGTTCTTC,CSARDVTSGRAEHNEQFF,TRBV20-1,TRBJ2-1,NA,TRBD2
TGTGCCAGCAGTGAGTGGCGGGGCTATGGCTACACCTTC,CASSEWRGYGYTF,TRBV25-1,TRBJ1-2,many,NA
TGTGCCAGCAGTAGGTTCCGGGCCCGAGGGAATCAGCCCCAGCATTTT,CASSRFRARGNQPQHF,TRBV28,TRBJ1-5,NA,NA
TGTGCCAGCAGTTACGTCGCGGGAGCGGCAGATACGCAGTATTTT,CASSYVAGAADTQYF,TRBV6-5,TRBJ2-3,many,TRBD2
TGTGCCAGCAGTCCGCCCCACTCAGGGGCGAAATGGGAGACCCAGTACTTC,CASSPPHSGAKWETQYF,TRBV24-1,TRBJ2-5,NA,NA
TGTGCCAGCAGCCAGGGAGCAGATACGCAGTATTTT,CASSQGADTQYF,TRBV7-9,TRBJ2-3,many,NA
TGTGCCGGCAGTGGACGCGTCCACGAGCAGTACTTC,CAGSGRVHEQYF,TRBV28,TRBJ2-7,many,NA
TGTGCCAGCAGGAAAGGGACAGGGGGCATGGAGCAGTACTTC,CASRKGTGGMEQYF,TRBV6-5,TRBJ2-7,NA,TRBD1